This passage covers 31 T cell receptor beta chains from one sample sequenced in a study. TCRdb itself ran the 5' RACE reads through MiXCR, one entry per CDR3 protein. The sample includes over 25,000 distinct CDR3 sequences, over 20% seen only once; the top ten take approximately 2.1%. Cells sorted as Tregs were CD4+, CD25+ and CD127-/low. The sequencing input was tumor-infiltrating Tregs sorted from the breast tumor. The receptors derive from a female donor with breast cancer.

Comment on this clonotype: This CDR3 is missing its conserved last phenylalanine or tryptophan, likely due to a read error. V gene TRBV20-1 combines with J gene TRBJ1-1; D may be TRBD1 (5 bases). The CDR3 sequence is 11 residues long. The germline V gene has CDR1 DFQATT and CDR2 SNEGSKA (reference sequence). The V end was cut by 6 bases, the J end by 2 bases, with 7 bases between. The CDR3 region is CSAGGNTEAFL. The CDR3 DNA reads as TGCAGTGCGGGGGGAAACACTGAAGCTTTCCTT.

This clonotype occurred many times. The V call is TRBV20-1, the J call TRBJ1-1; D call uncertain. The CDR3 contains 14 residues. The germline CDR1 and CDR2 sequences are DFQATT and SNEGSKA (reference sequence). V lost 5 bases, J lost 4 bases, and 17 bases lay in between. For the CDR3, the DNA is TGCAGTGCTTTTTACAGACCGTATCCCACTGAAGCTTTCTTT. It translates to CSAFYRPYPTEAFF.

This CDR3 is CASSGRTGSNSPLHF. For the CDR3, the DNA is TGTGCCAGCAGTGGTCGGACAGGAAGTAATTCACCCCTCCACTTT. The chain has TRBV6-1 and TRBJ1-6; 7 bases align to TRBD1. Per the germline V gene, CDR1 is MNHNS and CDR2 is SASEGT. With V trimmed by 4 bases and J by 6 bases, 6 bases remained unmatched. The CDR3 consists of 15 residues.

This clonotype has only a few counts. The rearrangement joins TRBV18 to TRBJ2-7; 14 bases are a match to TRBD2. This CDR3 spans 15 amino acids. From germline, CDR1 is KGHSH and CDR2 LQKENI. V gave up 3 bases and J gave up 8 bases; unmatched junction bases: 6. The chain's CDR3 is CASSPGTSGSQKQYF. The CDR3 DNA sequence: TGTGCCAGCTCACCTGGGACTAGCGGGAGTCAGAAGCAGTACTTC.

This sequence joins TRBV27 and TRBJ1-2; 11 nucleotides agree with TRBD1. After removal of 5 bases from V and 1 base from J, the junction contained 6 bases not matched to a gene. CDR1 is MNHEY and CDR2 is SMNVEV in the germline V gene (reference sequence). The CDR3 is 16 residues long. CDR3 amino acids: CASSGGQGAFNYGYTF. DNA of the CDR3: TGTGCCAGCAGTGGCGGACAGGGGGCGTTTAACTATGGCTACACCTTC.

This clonotype was observed at least ten times. The genes are TRBV5-1 and TRBJ1-6; 7 bases agree with TRBD1. Trimming took 4 bases from V and 7 from J; bases not matched to a gene: 5. Germline V lookup: CDR1 SGHRS, CDR2 YFSETQ. This CDR3 region has 14 residues. Here the CDR3 DNA reads TGCGCCAGCAGCCCGGGACAGCTAAATTCACCCCTCCACTTT. Its protein is CASSPGQLNSPLHF. The variable domain in full, completed from reference TRBV5-1 and TRBJ1-6, reads KAGVTQTPRYLIKTRGQQVTLSCSPISGHRSVSWYQQTPGQGLQFLFEYFSETQRNKGNFPGRFSGRQFSNSRSEMNVSTLELGDSALYLCASSPGQLNSPLHFGNGTRLTVT.

The V gene is TRBV12-3 or TRBV12-4, the J gene TRBJ1-1; no clear D gene. Trimming left V 5 bases short and J 8 bases short, with 18 bases between. The CDR3 loop spans 14 amino acids. CDR3 loop: CASSTLGGPKEAFF. CDR3 nucleotide sequence: TGTGCCAGCAGTACCCTGGGTGGACCGAAGGAAGCTTTCTTT.

The table lists this clonotype with a few counts. This sequence joins TRBV6-1 and TRBJ1-5; D is undetermined. CDR1 MNHNS and CDR2 SASEGT come from the germline V gene. Trimming shortened V by 1 base and J by 6 bases, and 13 bases separated the two germline ends. CDR3 length: 15 residues. The CDR3 loop is CASSEVVLGSQPQHF. CDR3 DNA: TGTGCCAGCAGTGAAGTCGTCCTGGGTAGTCAGCCCCAGCATTTT.

This clonotype has more than one count but fewer than ten. The V and J genes are TRBV7-6 and TRBJ2-3; TRBD2 aligns across 9 bases. Germline CDR1 and CDR2: SGHVS and FNYEAQ. J gave up 3 bases and V 5 bases, and 12 bases lay outside the gene matches. The CDR3 is made up of 17 amino acids. CDR3 residues: CASSRPQREAGTDTQYF. For the CDR3, the DNA is TGTGCCAGCAGCCGCCCCCAGCGGGAGGCCGGGACAGATACGCAGTATTTT.

The sample holds many counts of this clonotype. The chain employs TRBV6-5 and TRBJ2-1, with D perhaps being TRBD1 or TRBD2 (6 bases each). The CDR3 sequence is 16 residues long. Germline V lookup: CDR1 MNHEY, CDR2 SVGAGI. V was cut by 1 base and J by 7 bases, with 17 bases left in between. The CDR3 loop is CASSYFRDNGGNEQFF. The CDR3 DNA follows: TGTGCCAGCAGTTACTTCCGGGACAATGGGGGGAATGAGCAGTTCTTC.

This sequence joins TRBV13 and TRBJ2-7; D is uncertain. In germline, CDR1 is PRHDT, CDR2 FYEKMQ (reference sequence). Trimming stripped 4 bases from V and 0 bases from J, with 7 bases between. The CDR3 loop spans 13 amino acids. CDR3 in amino acids: CASSSESSYEQYF. As DNA, the CDR3 is TGTGCCAGCAGCTCCGAATCCTCCTACGAGCAGTACTTC.

J is TRBJ1-5 and V is TRBV20-1; D is unclear. V shed 0 bases and J shed 1 base, with 7 bases lying between them. The germline V gene has CDR1 DFQATT and CDR2 SNEGSKA (reference sequence). The CDR3 covers 14 residues. The DNA of the CDR3 is TGCAGTGCTAGAGAGGGCTGGAGCAATCAGCCCCAGCATTTT. Amino acid sequence: CSAREGWSNQPQHF.

The CDR3 loop reads CSARRGGGKSYNEQFF. CDR3 nucleotides: TGCAGTGCTAGAAGGGGGGGAGGCAAATCCTACAATGAGCAGTTCTTC. The chain has TRBV20-1 and TRBJ2-1, with a possible D match to TRBD2 (7 bases). V was trimmed by 2 bases and J by 1 base, leaving 15 bases between them. Germline V gives CDR1 DFQATT, CDR2 SNEGSKA (reference sequence). The CDR3 runs 16 residues.

The table lists this clonotype with many counts. The V call is TRBV29-1, the J call TRBJ2-5; weak D call: TRBD1 (6 bases). The CDR3 runs to 13 residues. V gave up 5 bases and J gave up 5 bases, with 15 bases separating them. In germline, CDR1 is SQVTM, CDR2 ANQGSEA. The CDR3 spells CSVRSTGLETQYF. The DNA of the CDR3 is TGCAGCGTTAGATCTACAGGGCTGGAGACCCAGTACTTC.

This clonotype was detected many times. The chain uses TRBV20-1 and TRBJ1-2; D is possibly TRBD1 (6 bases). V was pared by 6 bases and J by 7 bases, with 21 bases between. The CDR3 is 14 residues long. Germline V lookup: CDR1 DFQATT, CDR2 SNEGSKA (reference sequence). CDR3 protein: CSATLGQGSGGYTF. CDR3 bases: TGCAGTGCAACCCTTGGTCAGGGGAGCGGTGGCTACACCTTC.

This clonotype was observed a few times. The CDR3 protein is CASSLERGRSYNEQFF. The CDR3 bases are TGTGCCAGCAGCTTAGAAAGGGGGCGATCCTACAATGAGCAGTTCTTC. This chain uses TRBV5-4 with TRBJ2-1, with TRBD1 matching over 7 bases. V lost 2 bases to trimming and J lost 1 base; unmatched junction nucleotides: 6. The CDR3 has 16 residues. Germline values: CDR1 SGHNT, CDR2 YYREEE (reference sequence). Using reference TRBV5-4 and TRBJ2-1 for the parts outside the CDR3, the full variable domain is ETGVTQSPTHLIKTRGQQVTLRCSSQSGHNTVSWYQQALGQGPQFIFQYYREEENGRGNFPPRFSGLQFPNYSSELNVNALELDDSALYLCASSLERGRSYNEQFFGPGTRLTVL.

By frequency in the sample, this clonotype is medium-sized (0.01 to 0.1%). The chain uses TRBV7-2 and TRBJ2-1; TRBD2 agrees at 9 bases. The V gene's germline CDR1 is SGHTA and CDR2 FQGNSA. The CDR3 runs to 15 residues. The V segment lost 7 bases and the J segment 1 base; nucleotides outside the gene matches: 5. The chain's CDR3 is CASILGLASYNEQFF. CDR3 coding DNA: TGTGCCAGCATCCTGGGACTAGCATCCTACAATGAGCAGTTCTTC.

This clonotype was seen only a few times. A much larger clone lies a single base off, so this may be a read error. J is TRBJ2-1 and V is TRBV7-3, with 8 bases identical to TRBD1. Germline V gives CDR1 SGHTA, CDR2 FQGTGA. This CDR3 region has 15 residues. CDR3 sequence: CTSSLMAGGKIEQFF. Written as DNA, the CDR3 is TGTACCAGCAGCTTAATGGCAGGGGGCAAAATTGAGCAGTTCTTC.

This clonotype was detected ten times or more. Here the CDR3 reads CASVDDSGANVLTF. The CDR3 nucleotides read TGTGCCAGCGTTGACGACTCTGGGGCCAACGTCCTGACTTTC. The chain has TRBV6-6 and TRBJ2-6; D unresolved. CDR3 length equals 14 residues. Germline loops: CDR1 MNHNY, CDR2 SVGAGI (reference sequence). V was trimmed by 8 bases and J by 0 bases, leaving 8 bases between them.

The chain is built from TRBV10-3 and TRBJ2-1; 7 bases map to TRBD2. The ends lost 8 bases at V and 1 base at J; junction bases unmatched: 5. CDR1 ENHRY and CDR2 SYGVKD come from the germline V gene. This CDR3 comprises 14 residues. DNA of the CDR3: TGTGCCATCTGTAAAGCGGGATCCTACAATGAGCAGTTCTTC. It specifies CAICKAGSYNEQFF.

With respect to this clonotype: The junction differs from germline at one of its ends, possibly a read error. The CDR3 nucleotides read TGTGCCAACAGCTTCCTTAAGGGTGGGGATGAGCAGTTCTTC. The encoded protein is CANSFLKGGDEQFF. The V and J genes are TRBV7-6 and TRBJ2-1; D gene unclear. Germline V gives CDR1 SGHVS, CDR2 FNYEAQ. The CDR3 spans 14 residues.

The rearrangement uses TRBV6-6 and TRBJ1-1; D is ambiguous. V was clipped by 2 bases and J by 1 base, with 5 bases between them. The CDR3 contains 13 residues. CDR1 and CDR2 from the germline V gene are MNHNY and SVGAGI (reference sequence). CDR3 DNA: TGTGCCAGCAGTTACGAAGGGAACACTGAAGCTTTCTTT. Translated, it gives CASSYEGNTEAFF.

This clonotype was picked up many times. The chain combines TRBV27 with TRBJ2-3, with TRBD1 identical over 7 bases. Trimming took 5 bases from V and 4 from J; bases not matched to a gene: 6. This CDR3 region has 14 residues. The germline V gene encodes CDR1 MNHEY and CDR2 SMNVEV (reference sequence). This CDR3 is CASSLTGSADTQYF. CDR3 in DNA: TGTGCCAGCAGTCTGACAGGGAGCGCAGATACGCAGTATTTT.

The sample holds many counts of this clonotype. Compared with germline, one end of the junction differs, possibly owing to a read error. The rearrangement links TRBV20-1 to TRBJ2-7; D call uncertain. Germline CDR1 reads DFQATT; CDR2 reads SNEGSKA (reference sequence). The length of the CDR3 is 13 residues. The DNA for the CDR3 is TGCAGTGCTAGAGATCGCGGTGCCTACGAGCAGGACTTC. As protein: CSARDRGAYEQDF.

V is TRBV18 and J is TRBJ1-5; 8 bases are shared with TRBD1. V gave up 4 bases and J gave up 7 bases; unmatched junction bases: 15. The CDR3 spans 17 residues. The germline V gene encodes CDR1 KGHSH and CDR2 LQKENI. The CDR3 nucleotides are TGTGCCAGCTCACAAACACCGGGACAGGCGCATCCGCAGCCCCAGCATTTT. It yields the protein CASSQTPGQAHPQPQHF. The whole variable domain, filled in from reference TRBV18 and TRBJ1-5, reads NAGVMQNPRHLVRRRGQEARLRCSPMKGHSHVYWYRQLPEEGLKFMVYLQKENIIDESGMPKERFSAEFPKEGPSILRIQQVVRGDSAAYFCASSQTPGQAHPQPQHFGDGTRLSIL.

Relative to its sample, this clonotype is medium-sized. The rearrangement joins TRBV20-1 to TRBJ2-6, with 8 bases matching TRBD2. There are 17 residues in the CDR3. The germline gives CDR1 DFQATT, CDR2 SNEGSKA (reference sequence). V shed 2 bases and J 0 bases; nucleotides not matched to a gene: 6. The CDR3 here is CSARKSGSFSGANVLTF. As DNA, the CDR3 is TGCAGTGCTAGAAAAAGCGGGAGTTTCTCTGGGGCCAACGTCCTGACTTTC.

This clonotype appeared many times. CDR3 protein: CASSSRLGQPTEAFF. For the CDR3, the DNA is TGTGCCAGCAGCTCCCGACTCGGCCAGCCCACTGAAGCTTTCTTT. The chain joins TRBV11-2 to TRBJ1-1; D gene ambiguous. From germline, CDR1 is SGHAT and CDR2 FQNNGV. The CDR3 extends over 15 amino acids. Trimming pared 4 bases from V and 4 bases from J, leaving 16 bases between.

This clonotype was counted many times. This rearrangement joins TRBV4-1 to TRBJ1-2, with 10 bases lining up with TRBD1. CDR1 and CDR2 (germline): MGHRA, YSYEKL. With V trimmed by 3 bases and J by 12 bases, 7 bases remained unmatched. There are 13 residues in the CDR3. The CDR3, as DNA: TGCGCCAGCAGCCACGGGACAGGGGTTTCCCACACCTTC. This gives the protein CASSHGTGVSHTF.

The gene calls are TRBV7-9 and TRBJ1-1; 8 bases are a match to TRBD1. Per germline, CDR1 SEHNR and CDR2 FQNEAQ (reference sequence). The length of the CDR3 is 15 residues. V lost 4 bases, J lost 0 bases, and 4 bases stayed unmatched. CDR3 sequence: CASSSRQGMNTEAFF. CDR3 coding DNA: TGTGCCAGCAGCTCCCGACAGGGGATGAACACTGAAGCTTTCTTT.

By proportion, this clonotype is medium-sized (0.01 to 0.1%). The V gene is TRBV6-5, the J gene TRBJ1-1; no reliable D call. The CDR3 consists of 13 residues. Germline V gene lookup returns CDR1 MNHEY and CDR2 SVGAGI. With 4 bases removed from V and 1 base from J, the gap between germline ends came to 7 bases. CDR3 residues: CASSFHPNTEAFF. CDR3 DNA sequence: TGTGCCAGCAGTTTCCACCCGAACACTGAAGCTTTCTTT.

To note about this clonotype: Being one base from a much bigger clone, this may be a read error. The chain has TRBV6-1 and TRBJ1-5; maybe TRBD1 (5 bases). This CDR3 region has 17 residues. Germline CDR1 is MNHNS and CDR2 is SASEGT. With 2 bases removed from V and 0 bases from J, the gap between germline ends came to 14 bases. The CDR3 reads CASSELGGRSSNQPQHF. The DNA for the CDR3 is TGTGCCAGCAGTGAACTTGGGGGACGGAGTAGCAATCAGCCCCAGCATTTT.